These 31 T cell receptor beta chains came from one sample sequenced in a study of regulatory T cells in long-lasting Graves disease. Arm-PCR with iRepertoire HTBI primers amplified the CDR3 regions for these TCR beta libraries. MiXCR was run by TCRdb on the multiplex PCR reads, yielding one entry per CDR3 protein. The profile covers 450,000 to 650,000 distinct CDR3 sequences, with 15% to 20% appearing a single time and about 25% taken by the ten largest. The time point denotes: newly diagnosed GD, antithyroid drugs for less than 3 months. From PBMCs, RNA was extracted and then used to make the TCR library. Another study also made use of these data, one on T cells in Graves' hyperthyroidism and ophthalmopathy.

This material consisted of peripheral blood mononuclear cells (PBMCs), taken at new diagnosis, from a patient treated with antithyroid drugs. These receptors all stem from a woman aged 35-65 years with Graves disease.

This clonotype was found a few times. V and J are TRBV5-5 and TRBJ2-1; 9 bases line up with TRBD2. Germline V CDR1 and CDR2: SGHKS, YYEKEE (reference sequence). With 0 bases clipped from V and 9 bases from J, the junction kept 10 bases outside the gene matches. The CDR3 runs 16 residues. CDR3: CASSLEGSGGMSEQFF. As DNA, the CDR3 is TGTGCCAGCAGCTTGGAGGGGAGCGGGGGGATGAGTGAGCAGTTCTTC.

This clonotype was observed many times. The V and J genes are TRBV3-1 and TRBJ1-4; no firm D call. Germline CDR1 and CDR2: LGHDT and YNNKEL (reference sequence). V was cut by 4 bases and J by 5 bases, with 11 bases left in between. The CDR3 has 14 amino acids. The CDR3 region is CASSRGLPNEKLFF. In DNA, the CDR3 is TGTGCCAGCAGCCGTGGACTCCCGAATGAAAAACTGTTTTTT. Drawing the rest from reference TRBV3-1 and TRBJ1-4, the complete variable domain is DTAVSQTPKYLVTQMGNDKSIKCEQNLGHDTMYWYKQDSKKFLKIMFSYNNKELIINETVPNRFSPKSPDKAHLNLHINSLELGDSAVYFCASSRGLPNEKLFFGSGTQLSVL.

The sample holds many counts of this clonotype. V is TRBV18 and J is TRBJ2-7, with D possibly matching TRBD1 (5 bases). The CDR3 has 15 amino acids. Trimming removed 4 bases at V and 7 bases at J, with 20 bases between. Germline CDR1 is KGHSH and CDR2 is LQKENI. CDR3 sequence reads: CASSQSRKDMGEQYF. The CDR3 DNA reads as TGTGCCAGCTCACAATCGAGGAAGGACATGGGGGAGCAGTACTTC.

This clonotype showed up many times. The chain combines TRBV7-3 with TRBJ2-5; TRBD1 matches 7 bases. Per the germline V gene, CDR1 is SGHTA and CDR2 is FQGTGA. This CDR3 has 15 residues. With V trimmed by 4 bases and J by 5 bases, 10 bases remained unmatched. The CDR3 reads CASSSATGNGETQYF. DNA of the CDR3: TGTGCCAGCAGCTCGGCGACAGGGAACGGCGAGACCCAGTACTTC.

Only a few counts were recorded for this clonotype. The rearrangement links TRBV6-1 to TRBJ1-1, with TRBD1 as a possible D gene (5 bases). Germline V gene lookup returns CDR1 MNHNS and CDR2 SASEGT. The CDR3 consists of 12 residues. Trimming removed 5 bases from V and 9 bases from J, with 13 bases in between. CDR3 in DNA: TGTGCCAGCAGTCCCCTCCAGGGACAAGCTTTCTTT. It is translated as CASSPLQGQAFF.

The rearrangement links TRBV6-4 to TRBJ2-1; D not certain. The V and J ends lost 0 bases and 4 bases respectively, with 13 bases between them. There are 16 residues in the CDR3. The germline V gene has CDR1 MRHNA and CDR2 SNTAGT. CDR3 region: CASSDSIGPDYNEQFF. CDR3 coding DNA: TGTGCCAGCAGTGACTCGATCGGGCCGGATTACAATGAGCAGTTCTTC.

The V call is TRBV5-1, the J call TRBJ2-3; TRBD2 matches 8 bases. The CDR3 sequence is 16 residues long. Trimming removed 0 bases from V and 2 bases from J; junction bases left unmatched: 5. Per the germline V gene, CDR1 is SGHRS and CDR2 is YFSETQ. The CDR3 region has the DNA TGCGCCAGCAGCTTGGATGGTAGCGGGGCCACAGATACGCAGTATTTT. Its protein product is CASSLDGSGATDTQYF.

This clonotype was counted many times. The rearrangement uses TRBV12-3 or TRBV12-4 and TRBJ1-5; tentative D call: TRBD1 (5 bases). The CDR3 runs 13 residues. V gave up 7 bases and J gave up 7 bases, with 14 bases separating them. This CDR3 reads CASTSGGGQPQHF. The CDR3 DNA reads as TGTGCCAGCACCTCCGGGGGGGGGCAGCCCCAGCATTTT.

In its sample, this clonotype was seen many times. CDR3 in DNA: TGCAGTGCTAGCGGGGGCCAAAGCACAGATACGCAGTATTTT. It specifies CSASGGQSTDTQYF. The chain is built from TRBV20-1 and TRBJ2-3; D may be TRBD1 or TRBD2 (6 bases each). The germline V gene encodes CDR1 DFQATT and CDR2 SNEGSKA (reference sequence). The CDR3 is 14 amino acids. With 3 bases removed from V and 0 bases from J, the gap between germline ends came to 10 bases.

This clonotype was seen at least ten times. V gene TRBV6-5 combines with J gene TRBJ1-1; possibly TRBD1 for D (5 bases). The germline CDR1 and CDR2 sequences are MNHEY and SVGAGI. The CDR3 consists of 13 residues. Trimming took 1 base from V and 4 from J, leaving 7 bases between them. The CDR3 DNA sequence: TGTGCCAGCAGTTACTGGGACGGCACTGAAGCTTTCTTT. Translating gives CASSYWDGTEAFF.

This clonotype was recorded a few times. The chain joins TRBV19 to TRBJ1-5; D uncertain. Trimming stripped 5 bases from V and 0 bases from J, with 8 bases between. The germline V gene encodes CDR1 LNHDA and CDR2 SQIVND (reference sequence). This CDR3 is built from 14 residues. CDR3: CASSGWDSNQPQHF. The CDR3 region has the DNA TGTGCCAGTAGTGGCTGGGATAGCAATCAGCCCCAGCATTTT.

This clonotype was seen a few times. The V gene is TRBV4-1, the J gene TRBJ1-2, with D possibly TRBD1 on 5 matching bases. Germline loops: CDR1 MGHRA, CDR2 YSYEKL. Trimming cost V 1 base and J 3 bases, with 15 bases left between them. This CDR3 contains 16 residues. CDR3 DNA sequence: TGCGCCAGCAGCCAAGTAAGACAGCACCTAGACTATGGCTACACCTTC. Translation: CASSQVRQHLDYGYTF.

The table lists this clonotype with a few counts. A much larger clone is a single base away; this may be a read error. J is TRBJ1-1 and V is TRBV11-2; 7 bases agree with TRBD1. Germline V gene sequence: CDR1 SGHAT, CDR2 FQNNGV. This CDR3 spans 15 amino acids. The CDR3: CVSSSTGEHNTEAFF. Here the CDR3 DNA reads TGTGTCAGCAGCTCCACAGGGGAGCACAACACTGAAGCTTTCTTT.

A note on this clonotype: A much larger clone lies a single base off, so this may be a read error. Given the absence of the conserved phenylalanine or tryptophan at the CDR3 end, a read error is likely. The rearrangement joins TRBV12-3 or TRBV12-4 to TRBJ1-6; D may be TRBD1 (5 bases). Trimming took 5 bases from V and 6 from J, leaving 14 bases between them. The CDR3 is made up of 15 amino acids. CDR3 loop: CASSPSGMSNSPLHL. The CDR3 DNA follows: TGTGCCAGCAGTCCTTCAGGGATGAGTAATTCACCCCTCCACCTT.

Ten or more counts support this clonotype. The chain has TRBV10-3 and TRBJ1-2; maybe TRBD1 (5 bases). Germline V gives CDR1 ENHRY, CDR2 SYGVKD. This CDR3 region has 16 residues. V was pared by 4 bases and J by 5 bases, with 20 bases between. CDR3 bases: TGTGCCATCAGTGTGGACAAGGTCCCAACTCAATATGGCTACACCTTC. The encoded protein is CAISVDKVPTQYGYTF.

This chain uses TRBV12-5 with TRBJ2-7, with TRBD1 matching over 9 bases. CDR1 and CDR2 from the germline V gene are LGHNT and FRNRAP. With 1 base clipped from V and 4 bases from J, the junction kept 5 bases outside the gene matches. The CDR3 contains 15 residues. The CDR3 sequence: CASGLGGTGTYEQYF. The CDR3 bases are TGTGCTAGTGGTTTGGGGGGGACAGGGACGTACGAGCAGTACTTC.

This clonotype was counted at least ten times. The CDR3 here is CASSFKADVFTYEQYF. The CDR3 nucleotides are TGTGCCAGCAGTTTTAAGGCAGATGTATTCACCTACGAGCAGTACTTC. The chain has TRBV27 and TRBJ2-7; unclear D gene. This CDR3 has 16 residues. Germline V gives CDR1 MNHEY, CDR2 SMNVEV (reference sequence). V was trimmed by 3 bases and J by 2 bases, leaving 17 bases between them.

This chain uses TRBV24-1 with TRBJ2-2, with 10 bases that match TRBD1. Germline V gene data show CDR1 as KGHDR and CDR2 as SFDVKD. Trimming took 3 bases from V and 5 from J; bases not matched to a gene: 5. The CDR3 is made up of 16 amino acids. Written as DNA, the CDR3 is TGTGCCACCAGTGATCCGACAGGGGGCGCAACCGGGGAGCTGTTTTTT. It encodes CATSDPTGGATGELFF.

Concerning this clonotype itself: A much larger clone differs by one base, so this may be a read error. The J gene is TRBJ2-1, the V gene TRBV6-2 or TRBV6-3, with D tentatively TRBD1 or TRBD2 (5 bases each). The CDR3 runs 14 residues. Germline CDR1 reads MNHEY; CDR2 reads SVGEGT. In DNA, the CDR3 is TGTGCCAGCAAAGCAGGGAGTAGCTACAATGAGCGGTTCTTC. Translated: CASKAGSSYNERFF.

This clonotype has ten or more counts. The gene calls are TRBV7-9 and TRBJ2-7; the match to TRBD1 covers 7 bases. The CDR3 length is 14 residues. From germline, CDR1 is SEHNR and CDR2 FQNEAQ (reference sequence). V dropped 4 bases and J dropped 1; count of bases not matched to a gene: 4. The CDR3 region has the DNA TGTGCCAGCAGCTCCCGGGACAGATCCTACGAGCAGTACTTC. It encodes CASSSRDRSYEQYF.

This clonotype was detected only a few times. The chain has TRBV3-1 and TRBJ1-3, with D possibly being TRBD1 (6 bases). The CDR3 covers 16 residues. Germline V gene sequence: CDR1 LGHDT, CDR2 YNNKEL (reference sequence). V lost 4 bases, J lost 0 bases, and 13 bases lay in between. For the CDR3, the DNA is TGTGCCAGCAGCCCTATACAGGGAGGCTCTGGAAACACCATATATTTT. This encodes CASSPIQGGSGNTIYF.

The chain links TRBV2 to TRBJ2-2, with 13 bases identical to TRBD2. CDR3 length: 16 amino acids. Trimming took 6 bases from V and 6 from J; bases not matched to a gene: 7. Germline assignment: CDR1 SNHLY and CDR2 FYNNEI. CDR3: CASSLATSGGSGELFF. The DNA of the CDR3 is TGTGCCAGCAGCTTAGCGACTAGCGGGGGGTCCGGGGAGCTGTTTTTT.

The chain couples TRBV3-1 to TRBJ1-2; the D gene is possibly TRBD1 (6 bases). Trimming left V 5 bases short and J 1 base short, with 17 bases between. The CDR3 consists of 16 residues. The germline V gene encodes CDR1 LGHDT and CDR2 YNNKEL (reference sequence). CDR3 protein: CASSLDRGDFNYGYTF. The CDR3, as DNA: TGTGCCAGCAGCTTAGATAGGGGGGACTTTAACTATGGCTACACCTTC.

This clonotype showed up just a few times. The V call is TRBV29-1, the J call TRBJ1-2, with 12 bases lining up with TRBD1. The V and J ends lost 1 base and 5 bases, in that order; junction bases with no gene match: 8. The CDR3 runs 16 residues. The germline gives CDR1 SQVTM, CDR2 ANQGSEA. CDR3 sequence (DNA): TGCAGCGTTGAAGTAACCTGGGACAGGGGGCAATATGGCTACACCTTC. It specifies CSVEVTWDRGQYGYTF.

The table lists this clonotype with many counts. This sequence joins TRBV28 and TRBJ2-7, with TRBD2 matching over 8 bases. This CDR3 region has 15 residues. J gave up 2 bases and V 4 bases, and 7 bases lay outside the gene matches. Germline loops: CDR1 MDHEN, CDR2 SYDVKM. CDR3 nucleotides: TGTGCCAGCAGTTCGGGCGGAGCGGGGGCCTACGAGCAGTACTTC. It encodes CASSSGGAGAYEQYF.

This clonotype was detected many times. The chain uses TRBV7-8 and TRBJ2-5; 8 nucleotides align to TRBD1. Unmatched junction bases numbered 5, after V lost 3 bases and J lost 2 bases. Germline CDR1 SGHVS, CDR2 FQNEAQ. The CDR3 extends over 15 amino acids. The CDR3 loop reads CASSFGRGPQETQYF. The CDR3 DNA sequence: TGTGCCAGCAGCTTCGGCAGGGGGCCTCAAGAGACCCAGTACTTC.

The chain combines TRBV9 with TRBJ2-3; 8 nucleotides agree with TRBD1. This CDR3 comprises 17 residues. Germline CDR1 and CDR2: SGDLS and YYNGEE. V dropped 0 bases and J dropped 6; count of bases not matched to a gene: 12. This CDR3 reads CASSVGQGSTTRDTQYF. As DNA, the CDR3 is TGTGCCAGCAGCGTAGGACAGGGGAGTACTACTAGGGATACGCAGTATTTT.

This clonotype was recorded many times. The CDR3 is CASSGPGQGREKLFF. CDR3 DNA sequence: TGTGCCAGCAGTGGCCCTGGACAGGGGAGGGAAAAACTGTTTTTT. This sequence joins TRBV2 and TRBJ1-4; TRBD1 matches 9 bases. The CDR3 is 15 residues long. CDR1 is SNHLY and CDR2 is FYNNEI in the germline V gene. V shed 4 bases, J shed 8 bases, and the junction held 8 bases outside the gene matches.

This clonotype came up many times. The gene calls are TRBV28 and TRBJ2-1; 8 bases fit TRBD1. The CDR3 spans 16 residues. V shed 6 bases, J shed 6 bases, and the junction held 13 bases outside the gene matches. CDR1 and CDR2 (germline): MDHEN, SYDVKM. CDR3 sequence (DNA): TGTGCCAGCAGAGAAAAGACAGGACAGGGAGGCAATGAGCAGTTCTTC. Translating it yields CASREKTGQGGNEQFF.

This clonotype was observed many times. The genes are TRBV30 and TRBJ2-5; D is unclear. CDR3 length: 13 residues. V dropped 7 bases and J dropped 5 bases, with 17 bases sitting between them. Germline V gene sequence: CDR1 GTSNPN, CDR2 SVGIG (reference sequence). This chain's CDR3 is CASSYGPAETQYF. CDR3 DNA sequence: TGTGCCTCGTCTTACGGACCGGCCGAGACCCAGTACTTC.

In regard to this clonotype: The junction and the germline gene differ at one end; a read error may be behind it. V usage is TRBV28 and J usage is TRBJ2-7; unclear D gene. CDR3 size: 13 residues. Germline V gives CDR1 MDHEN, CDR2 SYDVKM. CDR3: CAGSLATNYEQYF. DNA for the CDR3: TGTGCCGGCAGTTTAGCCACTAACTACGAGCAGTACTTC.